This TCR beta chain was recovered during a study of beta chain features in type 1 diabetes. Study conclusions and caveats: Type 1 diabetes patients had TCRB CDR3s that were shorter (moderately but significantly so) in all four CD4+ subsets.

This clone was seen a handful of times. Its cognate antigen is unknown. V shed 5 bases and J shed 4 bases, with 6 bases lying between them. The CDR3 has 11 residues. Germline values: CDR1 GTSNPN, CDR2 SVGIG (reference sequence). Expressed TCRB transcripts were sequenced because the entire RNA isolate underwent reverse transcription. Profiling relied on immunoSEQ multiplex PCR, and the TCRdb table lists in-frame clones only, not all of them. The table includes about 660,000 clones, over 12% detected once. This sequence joins TRBV30 and TRBJ1-5; D gene uncertain. The TCR originated in a man aged 18 to 29 with type 1 diabetes. The sample taken for sequencing was naive CD4+ T cells from blood. As DNA, the CDR3 is TGTGCCTGGGGCCCAAATCAGCCCCAGCATTTT. Its translation: CAWGPNQPQHF.